Shown below are 26 T cell receptor beta chains from a single sample sequenced in a study of T cells in Graves' hyperthyroidism and ophthalmopathy. TCR beta CDR3 regions were amplified from RNA. The HTBI primer set was used in a first-round RT-PCR of the TCR CDR3. TCRdb redid the calling of the multiplex PCR reads with MiXCR, one entry per CDR3 protein. The table shows approximately 210,000 distinct CDR3 sequences, with roughly a sixth occurring only once. The sequenced material came from blood. The receptors come from a man in his forties or fifties with Graves' hyperthyroidism.

V is TRBV7-9 and J is TRBJ1-2; 7 bases agree with TRBD1. Per the germline V gene, CDR1 is SEHNR and CDR2 is FQNEAQ (reference sequence). Unmatched junction bases numbered 12, after V lost 5 bases and J lost 6 bases. The CDR3 is 15 residues long. The CDR3 spells CASSPDTTGRNGYTF. In DNA form, the CDR3 reads TGTGCCAGCAGCCCCGATACGACAGGGAGGAATGGCTACACCTTC.

The V call is TRBV29-1, the J call TRBJ2-5, with 7 positions matching TRBD1. There are 13 residues in the CDR3. J lost 5 bases, V lost 6 bases, and 9 bases had no gene match. Germline lookup yields CDR1 SQVTM and CDR2 ANQGSEA. CDR3 nucleotides: TGCAGCGTAGACAGGGACGGGTCGGAGACCCAGTACTTC. It encodes CSVDRDGSETQYF.

This clonotype was observed at least ten times. This chain connects TRBV30 to TRBJ1-2; D remains unclear. V lost 4 bases, J lost 2 bases, and 14 bases lay in between. There are 14 residues in the CDR3. Per the germline V gene, CDR1 is GTSNPN and CDR2 is SVGIG (reference sequence). CDR3 coding DNA: TGTGCCTGGATGAAAACACGGTTAAACTATGGCTACACCTTC. Its protein is CAWMKTRLNYGYTF.

This clonotype was picked up a small number of times. Since a much larger clone is just one base distant, this may be a read error. V is TRBV28 and J is TRBJ2-7; 10 nucleotides align to TRBD1. Germline V gene sequence: CDR1 MDHEN, CDR2 SYDVKM. J was trimmed by 1 base and V by 8 bases; bases with no gene match: 2. This CDR3 has 13 amino acids. The chain's CDR3 is CASQDRGSYEQYF. The CDR3 nucleotides read TGTGCCAGCCAGGACAGGGGGTCCTACGAGCAGTACTTC.

This clonotype was picked up many times. V is TRBV20-1 and J is TRBJ2-7; 8 nucleotides agree with TRBD2. The V segment lost 3 bases and the J segment 4 bases; nucleotides outside the gene matches: 2. Germline V gene lookup returns CDR1 DFQATT and CDR2 SNEGSKA (reference sequence). The CDR3 loop spans 12 amino acids. CDR3 in amino acids: CSASEREYEQYF. As DNA, the CDR3 is TGCAGTGCTAGTGAGCGGGAGTACGAGCAGTACTTC.

This clonotype was detected only once. The V call is TRBV9, the J call TRBJ2-7, with D possibly being TRBD1 (8 bases). Trimming left V 4 bases short and J 2 bases short, with 13 bases between. The V gene's germline CDR1 is SGDLS and CDR2 YYNGEE. This CDR3 spans 14 amino acids. CDR3 nucleotide sequence: TGTGCCAGCAGCTATACAGGGGGGGCCTACGAGCAGTACTTC. Translating it yields CASSYTGGAYEQYF.

This clonotype showed up many times. The chain employs TRBV12-5 and TRBJ2-1; maybe TRBD2 (6 bases). Germline CDR1 and CDR2: LGHNT and FRNRAP. The V end was cut by 2 bases, the J end by 6 bases, with 11 bases between. The CDR3 loop spans 14 amino acids. The DNA of the CDR3 is TGTGCTAGTGGTTTGTCCCAACTAGCCAATGAGCAGTTCTTC. Its protein is CASGLSQLANEQFF.

A note on this clonotype: One end of the junction varies from germline; a read error may be responsible. The genes are TRBV24-1 and TRBJ1-2, with D perhaps TRBD1 (5 bases). The CDR3 sequence is 13 residues long. Germline lookup yields CDR1 KGHDR and CDR2 SFDVKD. CDR3: CATSEQGAGGYAF. The CDR3 DNA reads TGTGCCACCAGTGAGCAGGGAGCAGGCGGCTACGCCTTC.

This clonotype appeared many times. The chain recombines TRBV10-1 with TRBJ2-3; perhaps TRBD1 as D (5 bases). This CDR3 region has 13 residues. The germline V and J ends were trimmed by 0 bases and 5 bases, with 6 bases remaining between them. CDR1 is WNHNN and CDR2 is SYGVQD in the germline V gene (reference sequence). CDR3 in amino acids: CASSESRVDTQYF. DNA for the CDR3: TGCGCCAGCAGTGAGTCCAGGGTAGATACGCAGTATTTT.

This clonotype appeared many times. The rearrangement uses TRBV30 and TRBJ1-3; D unclear. Trimming stripped 3 bases from V and 2 bases from J, with 11 bases between. Germline loops: CDR1 GTSNPN, CDR2 SVGIG (reference sequence). The CDR3 runs 14 residues. Here the CDR3 reads CAWSLWGPGNTIYF. CDR3 nucleotides: TGTGCCTGGAGCCTCTGGGGTCCTGGAAACACCATATATTTT.

Concerning this clonotype itself: Being one base from a much bigger clone, this may be a read error. V and J are TRBV7-9 and TRBJ2-5; D possibly corresponds to TRBD1 (5 bases). Per the germline V gene, CDR1 is SEHNR and CDR2 is FQNEAQ (reference sequence). There are 14 residues in the CDR3. CDR3 loop: CVSSFDSQIETQYF. The DNA for the CDR3 is TGTGTCAGCAGCTTCGACAGTCAGATAGAGACCCAGTACTTC.

This clonotype was picked up many times. The V gene is TRBV18, the J gene TRBJ2-7; D perhaps matches TRBD1 (5 bases). The CDR3 has 13 residues. Per the germline V gene, CDR1 is KGHSH and CDR2 is LQKENI. The germline V and J ends were trimmed by 2 bases and 6 bases, with 11 bases remaining between them. CDR3 region: CASSPTTGGEQYF. For the CDR3, the DNA is TGTGCCAGCTCACCAACCACAGGTGGCGAGCAGTACTTC.

This chain uses TRBV4-2 with TRBJ2-5; D is ambiguous. This CDR3 is built from 14 residues. V gave up 0 bases and J gave up 5 bases, with 10 bases separating them. Germline values: CDR1 LGHNA, CDR2 YNFKEQ. The DNA of the CDR3 is TGTGCCAGCAGCCAAGATTTGGCGACGGAGACCCAGTACTTC. It is translated as CASSQDLATETQYF.

This clonotype appeared many times. The chain has TRBV5-1 and TRBJ2-1; possible D gene TRBD2, 5 bases. Germline V gene sequence: CDR1 SGHRS, CDR2 YFSETQ. The V end was cut by 0 bases, the J end by 9 bases, with 10 bases between. This CDR3 is 13 amino acids long. Here the CDR3 DNA reads TGCGCCAGCAGCTTGGCCTGGGAGAGTGAGCAGTTCTTC. Protein: CASSLAWESEQFF.

The chain recombines TRBV6-1 with TRBJ1-5; unclear D gene. Germline CDR1 reads MNHNS; CDR2 reads SASEGT. CDR3 length: 13 residues. The V end was cut by 6 bases, the J end by 6 bases, with 12 bases between. The CDR3 DNA reads TGTGCCAGCAGCCCATCGGACGTTCAGCCCCAGCATTTT. Protein product: CASSPSDVQPQHF.

The genes are TRBV5-8 and TRBJ2-1, with 7 bases aligning to TRBD1. CDR3 size: 16 residues. V was clipped by 1 base and J by 0 bases; unmatched bases: 4. The germline CDR1 and CDR2 sequences are SGHTS and YDEGEE. CDR3 region: CASSLIGDSSYNEQFF. Written as DNA, the CDR3 is TGTGCCAGCAGCTTGATTGGGGACAGCTCCTACAATGAGCAGTTCTTC.

The J gene is TRBJ2-2, the V gene TRBV7-9, with D perhaps TRBD2 (5 bases). V was cut by 5 bases and J by 3 bases, with 19 bases left in between. Germline values: CDR1 SEHNR, CDR2 FQNEAQ (reference sequence). The CDR3 is 17 residues long. The CDR3 region is CASSPVTGSLDTGELFF. CDR3 in DNA: TGTGCCAGCAGCCCAGTGACGGGAAGTCTGGACACCGGGGAGCTGTTTTTT.

This clonotype has at least ten counts. This chain links TRBV20-1 with TRBJ2-7; D might be TRBD2 (6 bases). Germline-derived CDR1 and CDR2 are DFQATT and SNEGSKA (reference sequence). This CDR3 comprises 14 residues. The germline V and J ends were trimmed by 1 base and 4 bases, with 14 bases remaining between them. Written as DNA, the CDR3 is TGCAGTGCTAGAGCTTCGACTAGGATTTACGAGCAGTACTTC. It codes for CSARASTRIYEQYF.

CDR3 sequence: CASSPQTGFSTEAFF. Written as DNA, the CDR3 is TGTGCCAGCAGTCCCCAGACAGGATTCAGCACTGAAGCTTTCTTT. The chain joins TRBV2 to TRBJ1-1, with D tentatively TRBD1 (6 bases). Looked up from germline, CDR1 is SNHLY and CDR2 is FYNNEI. The V gene lost 5 bases and the J gene lost 4 bases, with 17 bases spanning the gap. The CDR3 spans 15 residues.

About this clonotype: A read error may explain this, as a much larger clone is one base away. V gene TRBV6-2 or TRBV6-3 combines with J gene TRBJ1-1; 10 nucleotides line up with TRBD1. V was clipped by 4 bases and J by 6 bases; unmatched bases: 8. CDR1 and CDR2 (germline): MNHEY, SVGEGT. The length of the CDR3 is 15 residues. CDR3 sequence reads: CASSSGGTGDSEAFF. The DNA of the CDR3 is TGTGCCAGCAGTTCGGGTGGGACAGGGGACTCTGAAGCTTTCTTT.

In this sample, this clonotype turned up many times. The rearrangement joins TRBV2 to TRBJ2-7, with TRBD1 matching 7 bases. Germline CDR1 reads SNHLY; CDR2 reads FYNNEI. J gave up 5 bases and V 7 bases, and 8 bases lay outside the gene matches. The CDR3 runs to 13 residues. The CDR3 DNA sequence: TGTGCCAGCACCCCTAACAGGGGCCACGAGCAGTACTTC. Amino acids: CASTPNRGHEQYF.

The sample holds a few counts of this clonotype. CDR3 sequence reads: CASSGPGGASEAFF. The CDR3 nucleotides are TGTGCCAGCAGCGGCCCTGGGGGGGCCTCTGAAGCTTTCTTT. The chain links TRBV3-1 to TRBJ1-1; weak D call: TRBD1 (6 bases). The CDR3 length is 14 residues. In germline, CDR1 is LGHDT, CDR2 YNNKEL (reference sequence). V shed 5 bases and J shed 6 bases, with 16 bases lying between them.

The rearrangement links TRBV6-2 or TRBV6-3 to TRBJ2-5; TRBD1 matches at 7 bases. CDR3 length equals 14 residues. Per the germline V gene, CDR1 is MNHEY and CDR2 is SVGEGT. V was clipped by 6 bases and J by 5 bases; unmatched bases: 9. CDR3 DNA: TGTGCCAGCAGACTGACAGGGATGGAGGAGACCCAGTACTTC. Amino acid sequence: CASRLTGMEETQYF.

There are a few counts of this clonotype. The J gene is TRBJ2-1, the V gene TRBV10-3, with 7 bases lining up with TRBD2. CDR1 is ENHRY, CDR2 SYGVKD, per germline. V trimming: 4 bases; J trimming: 7 bases; junction bases outside the gene matches: 4. CDR3 length: 13 residues. Here the CDR3 DNA reads TGTGCCATCAGTGGCGGGAGTGAGAATGAGCAGTTCTTC. Its protein is CAISGGSENEQFF.

Regarding this clonotype: Germline and junction disagree at one end, which may indicate a read error. The V gene is TRBV7-7, the J gene TRBJ2-2, with 9 bases that match TRBD2. Per germline, CDR1 SSHAT and CDR2 FNYEAQ (reference sequence). The CDR3 runs to 16 residues. In DNA form, the CDR3 reads TGTGCTAGCAGCTTTCGACTAGCGGACAACACCGGGGAGCTGTTTTTT. Translated, it gives CASSFRLADNTGELFF.

This clonotype turned up a few times. The chain couples TRBV20-1 to TRBJ1-2, with D tentatively TRBD1 (5 bases). Looked up from germline, CDR1 is DFQATT and CDR2 is SNEGSKA (reference sequence). The CDR3 has 12 residues. Trimming removed 3 bases at V and 8 bases at J, with 13 bases between. The CDR3 DNA follows: TGCAGTGCTAGTTATCAGGGAGTAGGCTACACCTTC. This encodes CSASYQGVGYTF.